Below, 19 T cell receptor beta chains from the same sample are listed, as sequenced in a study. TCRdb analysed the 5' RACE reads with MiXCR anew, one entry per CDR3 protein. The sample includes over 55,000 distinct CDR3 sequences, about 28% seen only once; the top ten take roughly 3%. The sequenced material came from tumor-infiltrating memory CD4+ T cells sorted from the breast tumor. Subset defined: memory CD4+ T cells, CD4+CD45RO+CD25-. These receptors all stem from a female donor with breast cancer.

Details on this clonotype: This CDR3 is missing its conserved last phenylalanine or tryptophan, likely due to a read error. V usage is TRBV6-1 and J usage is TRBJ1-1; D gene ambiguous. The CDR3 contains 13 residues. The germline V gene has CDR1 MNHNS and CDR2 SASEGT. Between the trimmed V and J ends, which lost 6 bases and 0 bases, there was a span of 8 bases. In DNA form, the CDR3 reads TGTGCCAGCAGCACCAAGATGAACACTGAAGCTTTCTAT. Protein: CASSTKMNTEAFY.

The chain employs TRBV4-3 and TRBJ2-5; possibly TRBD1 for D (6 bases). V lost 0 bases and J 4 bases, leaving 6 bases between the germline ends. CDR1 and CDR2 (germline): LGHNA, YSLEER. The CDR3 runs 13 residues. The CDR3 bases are TGCGCCAGCAGCCAAGACAGGGGAGAGACCCAGTACTTC. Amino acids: CASSQDRGETQYF.

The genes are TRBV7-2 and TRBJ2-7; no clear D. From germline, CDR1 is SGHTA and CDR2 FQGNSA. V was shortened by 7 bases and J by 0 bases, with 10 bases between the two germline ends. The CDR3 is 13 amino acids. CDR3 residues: CASKDTGSYEQYF. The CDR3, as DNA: TGTGCCAGCAAGGATACTGGCTCCTACGAGCAGTACTTC.

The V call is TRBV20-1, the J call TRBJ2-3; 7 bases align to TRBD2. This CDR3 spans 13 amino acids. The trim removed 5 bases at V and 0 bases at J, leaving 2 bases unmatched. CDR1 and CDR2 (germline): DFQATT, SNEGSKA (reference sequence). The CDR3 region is CSAGAGSTDTQYF. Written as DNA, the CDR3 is TGCAGTGCTGGAGCGGGGAGCACAGATACGCAGTATTTT.

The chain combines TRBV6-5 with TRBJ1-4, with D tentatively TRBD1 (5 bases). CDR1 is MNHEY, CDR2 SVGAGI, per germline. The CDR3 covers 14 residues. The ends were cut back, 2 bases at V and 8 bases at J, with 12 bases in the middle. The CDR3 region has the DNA TGTGCCAGCAGTTACAGGAGGGGTGGGGAAAAACTGTTTTTT. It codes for CASSYRRGGEKLFF.

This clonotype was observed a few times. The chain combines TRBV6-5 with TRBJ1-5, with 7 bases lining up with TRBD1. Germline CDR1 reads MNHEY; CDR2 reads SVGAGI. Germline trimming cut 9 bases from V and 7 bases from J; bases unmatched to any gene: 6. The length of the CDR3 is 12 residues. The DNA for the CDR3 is TGTGCCAGTTCACAGGGGAGACAGCCCCAGCATTTT. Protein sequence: CASSQGRQPQHF.

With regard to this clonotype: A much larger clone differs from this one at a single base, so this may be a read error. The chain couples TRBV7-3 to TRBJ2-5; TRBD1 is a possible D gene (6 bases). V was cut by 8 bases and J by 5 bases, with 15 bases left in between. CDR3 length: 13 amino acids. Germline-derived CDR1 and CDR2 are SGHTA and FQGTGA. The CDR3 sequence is CASCWARGETQYF. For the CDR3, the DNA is TGTGCCAGCTGCTGGGCGAGGGGGGAGACCCAGTACTTC.

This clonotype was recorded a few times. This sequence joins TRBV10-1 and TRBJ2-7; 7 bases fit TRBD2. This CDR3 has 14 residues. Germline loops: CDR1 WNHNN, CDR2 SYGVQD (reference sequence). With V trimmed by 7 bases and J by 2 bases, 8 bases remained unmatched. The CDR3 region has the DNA TGCGCCAGCAAAGGGACGGGACTAACCTACGAGCAGTACTTC. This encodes CASKGTGLTYEQYF.

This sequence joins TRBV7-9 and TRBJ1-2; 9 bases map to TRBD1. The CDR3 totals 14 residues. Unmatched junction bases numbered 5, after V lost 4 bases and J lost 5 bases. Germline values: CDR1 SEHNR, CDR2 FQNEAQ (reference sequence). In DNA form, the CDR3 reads TGTGCCAGCAGCTCAGAAGGACAGGGGTATGGCTACACCTTC. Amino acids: CASSSEGQGYGYTF.

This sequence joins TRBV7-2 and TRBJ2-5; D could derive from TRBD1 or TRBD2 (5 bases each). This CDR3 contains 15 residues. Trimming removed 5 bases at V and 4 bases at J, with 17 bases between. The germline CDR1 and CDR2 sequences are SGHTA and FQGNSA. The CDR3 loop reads CASSVQGGEGETQYF. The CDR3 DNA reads TGTGCCAGCAGCGTTCAGGGTGGCGAGGGAGAGACCCAGTACTTC.

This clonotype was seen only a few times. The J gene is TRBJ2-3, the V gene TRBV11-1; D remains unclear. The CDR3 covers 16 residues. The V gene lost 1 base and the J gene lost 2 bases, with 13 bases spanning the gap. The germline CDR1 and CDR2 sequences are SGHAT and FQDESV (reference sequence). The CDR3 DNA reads TGTGCCAGCAGCTTAGGTCTCCAAGCAGACACAGATACGCAGTATTTT. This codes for CASSLGLQADTDTQYF.

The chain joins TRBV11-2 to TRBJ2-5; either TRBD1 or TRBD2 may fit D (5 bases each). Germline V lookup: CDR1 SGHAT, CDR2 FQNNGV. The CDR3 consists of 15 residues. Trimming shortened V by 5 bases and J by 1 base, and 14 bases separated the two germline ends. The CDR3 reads CASSPGTSLQETQYF. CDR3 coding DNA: TGTGCCAGCAGCCCAGGGACCTCACTCCAAGAGACCCAGTACTTC.

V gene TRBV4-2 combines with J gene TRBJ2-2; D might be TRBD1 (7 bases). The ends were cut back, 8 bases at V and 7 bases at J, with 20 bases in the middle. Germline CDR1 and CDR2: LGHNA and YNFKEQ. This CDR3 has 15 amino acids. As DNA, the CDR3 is TGTGCCAGCGGGACTTCGCAGGGGGGTAGCGGGGAGCTGTTTTTT. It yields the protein CASGTSQGGSGELFF.

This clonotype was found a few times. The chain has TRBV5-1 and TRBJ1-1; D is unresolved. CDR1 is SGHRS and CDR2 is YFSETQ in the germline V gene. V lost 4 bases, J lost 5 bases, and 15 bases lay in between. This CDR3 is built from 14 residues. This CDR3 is CASSVKVAGTEAFF. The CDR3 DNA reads TGCGCCAGCAGCGTCAAAGTTGCGGGGACTGAAGCTTTCTTT.

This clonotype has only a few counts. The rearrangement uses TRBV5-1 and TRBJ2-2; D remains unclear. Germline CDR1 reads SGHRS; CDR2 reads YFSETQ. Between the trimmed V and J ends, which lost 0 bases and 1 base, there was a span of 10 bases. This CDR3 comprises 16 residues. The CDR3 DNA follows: TGCGCCAGCAGCTTGGGACCGGGCCTGAACACCGGGGAGCTGTTTTTT. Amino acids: CASSLGPGLNTGELFF.

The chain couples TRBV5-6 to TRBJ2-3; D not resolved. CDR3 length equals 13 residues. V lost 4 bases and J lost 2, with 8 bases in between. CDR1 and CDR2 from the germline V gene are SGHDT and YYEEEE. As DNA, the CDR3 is TGTGCCAGCAGCCTGAGACCCACAGATACGCAGTATTTT. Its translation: CASSLRPTDTQYF.

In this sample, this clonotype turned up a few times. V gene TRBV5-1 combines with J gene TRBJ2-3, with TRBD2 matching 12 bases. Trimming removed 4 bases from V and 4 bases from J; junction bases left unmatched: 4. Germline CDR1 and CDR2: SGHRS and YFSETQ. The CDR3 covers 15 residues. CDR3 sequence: CASSRLAGVSDTQYF. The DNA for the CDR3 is TGCGCCAGCAGCCGACTAGCGGGAGTGTCAGATACGCAGTATTTT.

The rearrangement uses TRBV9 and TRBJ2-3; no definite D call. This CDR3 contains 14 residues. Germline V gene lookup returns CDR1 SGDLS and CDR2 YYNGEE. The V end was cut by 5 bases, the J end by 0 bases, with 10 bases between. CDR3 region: CASSAPLSTDTQYF. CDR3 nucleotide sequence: TGTGCCAGCAGTGCCCCTTTGAGCACAGATACGCAGTATTTT.

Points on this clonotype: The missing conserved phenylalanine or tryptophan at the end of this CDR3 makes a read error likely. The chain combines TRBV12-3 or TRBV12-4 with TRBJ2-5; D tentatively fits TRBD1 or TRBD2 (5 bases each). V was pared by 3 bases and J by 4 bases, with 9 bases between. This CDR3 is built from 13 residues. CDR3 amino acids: CASSFGTGETQYL. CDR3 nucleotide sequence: TGTGCCAGCAGTTTTGGGACCGGAGAGACCCAGTACCTC.